Listed here is a single T cell receptor beta chain. Only in-frame clones appear in the TCRdb table, and some are missing; sequencing was by immunoSEQ multiplex PCR. The sample lists some 120,000 clones, 75% to 90% occurring once. This sample was taken from a study of control samples from healthy donors and cancer patients. The sequencing sample was made of PBMCs. The sequence came from a woman aged 45-59 years with colorectal cancer.

The CDR3 reads CASSAGTGDTEAFF. For the CDR3, the DNA is TGTGCCAGTAGTGCCGGGACAGGAGACACTGAAGCTTTCTTT. The V and J genes are TRBV19 and TRBJ1-1; 8 bases are shared with TRBD1. Looked up from germline, CDR1 is LNHDA and CDR2 is SQIVND (reference sequence). The CDR3 length is 14 residues. The J segment lost 3 bases and the V segment lost 5 bases, leaving 5 bases of the junction unmatched.